What follows are 3 T cell receptor beta chains derived from one specimen sequenced in a study of blood T cell repertoires in COVID-19. Clones were read by immunoSEQ multiplex PCR, and TCRdb kept only the in-frame ones, dropping some. The sample comprises about 140,000 clones, approximately 79% of which are singletons, and around 2.9% rests with the top ten. The specimen sequenced was PBMCs or T cells enriched from blood (not recorded which). The receptors come from a woman between 50 and 59 years old who had recovered from COVID-19.

The chain has TRBV7-2 and TRBJ1-5; TRBD1 aligns across 9 bases. The CDR3 loop spans 16 amino acids. Germline CDR1 and CDR2: SGHTA and FQGNSA. V gave up 5 bases and J gave up 7 bases; unmatched junction bases: 12. This CDR3 is CASSPREGQGFQPQHF. DNA of the CDR3: TGTGCCAGCAGCCCACGGGAGGGACAGGGATTCCAGCCCCAGCATTTT.

CDR3 protein: CASSLTPPGQGNSPLHF. As DNA, the CDR3 is TGCGCCAGCAGCCTTACCCCTCCGGGACAGGGGAATTCACCCCTCCACTTT. The chain has TRBV4-1 and TRBJ1-6; 10 bases line up with TRBD1. The CDR3 is 17 residues long. Per the germline V gene, CDR1 is MGHRA and CDR2 is YSYEKL. V trimming: 4 bases; J trimming: 7 bases; junction bases outside the gene matches: 10.

This clone has just one count. The V and J genes are TRBV5-4 and TRBJ1-1; no firm D call. The length of the CDR3 is 16 residues. Germline CDR1 is SGHNT and CDR2 is YYREEE (reference sequence). V was pared by 4 bases and J by 0 bases, with 16 bases between. CDR3 DNA: TGTGCCAGCAGCGCGGGATGGGCGGGGATGAACACTGAAGCTTTCTTT. It yields the protein CASSAGWAGMNTEAFF.